This TCR beta chain was obtained from a study of T cell repertoires in cytomegalovirus infection. The wider study: In the study, CMV epitopes included recently identified HLA-C-restricted and well-studied HLA-B-restricted ones.

TCRdb processed the reads anew with MiXCR; each CDR3 protein has one entry. The table lists hundreds of thousands of distinct CDR3 sequences, almost 30% of them singletons. The trim removed 4 bases at V and 6 bases at J, leaving 8 bases unmatched. CDR1 and CDR2 from the germline V gene are KGHDR and SFDVKD. This CDR3 has 16 amino acids. This clonotype was seen only a few times. Its cognate antigen is unknown. Source: cultured PBMCs, taken from culture after CMV antigen stimulation. The TCR sequence derives from a human donor in good health (CMV status not recorded). Some clones in this sample may be carry-over from other donors' samples. The chain uses TRBV24-1 and TRBJ1-5; the match to TRBD1 covers 10 bases. In nucleotides, the CDR3 is TGTGCCACCAGTGACTCGACAGGGGGCGCAATTCAGCCCCAGCATTTT. Protein: CATSDSTGGAIQPQHF.